Each of the 21 T cell receptor beta chains below was sequenced from the same sample in a study of T cells in Graves' hyperthyroidism and ophthalmopathy. TCR beta CDR3 regions were amplified from RNA transcripts. During a first-round RT-PCR of the TCR CDR3, the HTBI primer set was used. TCRdb reanalysed the multiplex PCR reads using MiXCR and keeps one entry per CDR3 protein. The data hold around 620,000 distinct CDR3 sequences, with around 14% observed a single time. The specimen sequenced was blood. The receptors were sampled from a woman aged 18 to 35 with Graves' ophthalmopathy.

This clonotype showed up many times. V usage is TRBV20-1 and J usage is TRBJ2-3; 8 bases map to TRBD1. With 5 bases clipped from V and 6 bases from J, the junction kept 19 bases outside the gene matches. CDR1 DFQATT and CDR2 SNEGSKA come from the germline V gene (reference sequence). There are 17 residues in the CDR3. CDR3 coding DNA: TGCAGTGCTTCTCGGACAGGGCGATGGGACGAGTTGGATACGCAGTATTTT. Encoded protein: CSASRTGRWDELDTQYF.

This clonotype was observed a few times. V is TRBV19 and J is TRBJ1-2; TRBD1 matches 10 bases. Germline assignment: CDR1 LNHDA and CDR2 SQIVND (reference sequence). This CDR3 region has 17 residues. Unmatched junction bases numbered 9, after V lost 1 base and J lost 4 bases. CDR3 in amino acids: CASSIAPRQGALYGYTF. In DNA form, the CDR3 reads TGTGCCAGTAGTATAGCACCTCGACAGGGGGCCCTCTATGGCTACACCTTC.

In this sample, this clonotype turned up many times. The chain joins TRBV27 to TRBJ1-2; TRBD1 aligns across 7 bases. The CDR3 length is 15 residues. CDR1 and CDR2 from the germline V gene are MNHEY and SMNVEV (reference sequence). V was clipped by 5 bases and J by 4 bases; unmatched bases: 10. The CDR3 sequence: CASSRPGQSIYGYTF. The CDR3 DNA follows: TGTGCCAGCAGTCGTCCGGGACAGAGCATCTATGGCTACACCTTC.

The sample holds many counts of this clonotype. The chain recombines TRBV24-1 with TRBJ2-7, with 7 bases aligning to TRBD1. Trimming took 2 bases from V and 3 from J; bases not matched to a gene: 3. The CDR3 is 14 residues long. CDR1 is KGHDR, CDR2 SFDVKD, per germline. The CDR3 here is CATSDSDRFYEQYF. The CDR3 nucleotides read TGTGCCACCAGTGATTCGGACAGGTTCTACGAGCAGTACTTC.

The CDR3 coding sequence is TGCGCCAGCAGCTTGAGGCAGAGCCACGGTGAGCAGTTCTTC. Translation: CASSLRQSHGEQFF. The V call is TRBV5-1, the J call TRBJ2-1; D is ambiguous. Germline lookup yields CDR1 SGHRS and CDR2 YFSETQ. V was trimmed by 1 base and J by 9 bases, leaving 14 bases between them. There are 14 residues in the CDR3.

This clonotype was found many times. CDR3 sequence reads: CASSFGQLSYEQYF. In DNA, the CDR3 is TGTGCCAGCAGTTTTGGACAGCTCTCCTACGAGCAGTACTTC. The J gene is TRBJ2-7, the V gene TRBV28; a possible D gene is TRBD1 (6 bases). Per the germline V gene, CDR1 is MDHEN and CDR2 is SYDVKM. Trimming stripped 3 bases from V and 0 bases from J, with 9 bases between. The CDR3 has 14 residues.

This clonotype showed up just a few times. This chain uses TRBV18 with TRBJ2-4; 10 positions match TRBD1. Losses at the gene ends were 5 bases for V and 0 bases for J; bases not matched to a gene: 7. The CDR3 runs 17 residues. CDR1 is KGHSH and CDR2 is LQKENI in the germline V gene. The CDR3 nucleotides read TGTGCCAGCTCAACGGGACAGGGGTGGGAAGCCAAAAACATTCAGTACTTC. Its protein product is CASSTGQGWEAKNIQYF.

In this sample, this clonotype turned up many times. This chain connects TRBV2 to TRBJ1-5, with TRBD1 matching over 7 bases. This CDR3 is built from 15 residues. Germline trimming cut 8 bases from V and 0 bases from J; bases unmatched to any gene: 7. In germline, CDR1 is SNHLY, CDR2 FYNNEI. The CDR3 DNA sequence: TGTGCCAGCGGGACAGAGAAAAATAGCAATCAGCCCCAGCATTTT. It encodes CASGTEKNSNQPQHF.

This clonotype was seen repeatedly, ten times or more. The gene calls are TRBV18 and TRBJ2-1, with D uncertain. The germline V gene encodes CDR1 KGHSH and CDR2 LQKENI. The CDR3 is made up of 15 amino acids. Trimming pared 3 bases from V and 5 bases from J, leaving 14 bases between. The CDR3 region is CASSPMTGTDNEQFF. CDR3 nucleotide sequence: TGTGCCAGCTCACCTATGACCGGCACCGACAATGAGCAGTTCTTC.

In its sample, this clonotype was seen many times. This rearrangement joins TRBV10-3 to TRBJ1-1; 7 nucleotides match TRBD1. The CDR3 extends over 13 amino acids. V lost 2 bases and J lost 7; bases outside the gene matches: 4. CDR1 is ENHRY and CDR2 is SYGVKD in the germline V gene. The CDR3 sequence is CAISEAGGREAFF. CDR3 sequence (DNA): TGTGCCATCAGTGAGGCAGGGGGTCGTGAAGCTTTCTTT.

This clonotype was detected many times. The chain recombines TRBV28 with TRBJ1-5, with D uncertain. Trimming took 10 bases from V and 1 from J, leaving 14 bases between them. Looked up from germline, CDR1 is MDHEN and CDR2 is SYDVKM. There are 14 residues in the CDR3. In DNA, the CDR3 is TGTGCCACCGAGAGGCCCGGGAGCAATCAGCCCCAGCATTTT. This encodes CATERPGSNQPQHF. Looking up the rest from reference TRBV28 and TRBJ1-5 gives the full variable domain: DVKVTQSSRYLVKRTGEKVFLECVQDMDHENMFWYRQDPGLGLRLIYFSYDVKMKEKGDIPEGYSVSREKKERFSLILESASTNQTSMYLCATERPGSNQPQHFGDGTRLSIL.

The chain recombines TRBV7-9 with TRBJ2-4; D might be TRBD1 (5 bases). Trimming removed 5 bases from V and 8 bases from J, with 16 bases in between. CDR1 and CDR2 (germline): SEHNR, FQNEAQ (reference sequence). The CDR3 loop spans 14 amino acids. CDR3 bases: TGTGCCAGCAGCCAACAGGCCAAGTCAGACATTCAGTACTTC. This gives the protein CASSQQAKSDIQYF.

This clonotype was recorded at least ten times. The chain joins TRBV12-3 or TRBV12-4 to TRBJ2-1; the match to TRBD2 covers 11 bases. The CDR3 totals 14 residues. V shed 6 bases, J shed 3 bases, and the junction held 1 base outside the gene matches. CDR3 DNA: TGTGCCAGCAGACTAGCGGGAGTCTACAATGAGCAGTTCTTC. Translating it yields CASRLAGVYNEQFF.

This clonotype was counted many times. The chain carries TRBV7-9 and TRBJ2-1; D is perhaps TRBD2 (7 bases). The CDR3 has 18 residues. The germline gives CDR1 SEHNR, CDR2 FQNEAQ (reference sequence). The V end was cut by 5 bases, the J end by 2 bases, with 22 bases between. The CDR3 nucleotides are TGTGCCAGCAGCCCGGGGGGTGGTAGGGGGGGGCCCTACAATGAGCAGTTCTTC. This gives the protein CASSPGGGRGGPYNEQFF.

The table lists this clonotype with many counts. The chain has TRBV7-3 and TRBJ2-1; 9 nucleotides align to TRBD2. Germline trimming cut 5 bases from V and 6 bases from J; bases unmatched to any gene: 8. The CDR3 length is 15 residues. Germline V gene data show CDR1 as SGHTA and CDR2 as FQGTGA. CDR3 region: CASSDQTSGTNEQFF. In DNA, the CDR3 is TGTGCCAGCAGCGACCAGACTAGCGGAACCAATGAGCAGTTCTTC.

In this sample, this clonotype turned up many times. The chain links TRBV28 to TRBJ1-5; the D gene is possibly TRBD1 (5 bases). The CDR3 has 17 amino acids. Deletions cut 3 bases from V and 5 bases from J, with 20 bases between. CDR1 MDHEN and CDR2 SYDVKM come from the germline V gene. CDR3 nucleotide sequence: TGTGCCAGCAGTTTGTACGACAGAGCGTTACCCGATCAGCCCCAGCATTTT. It codes for CASSLYDRALPDQPQHF.

V gene TRBV14 combines with J gene TRBJ2-5, with D possibly TRBD2 on 6 matching bases. Trimming stripped 2 bases from V and 5 bases from J, with 24 bases between. Germline CDR1 and CDR2: SGHDN and FVKESK. The CDR3 length is 18 residues. The CDR3: CASSQQIQSWRGRETQYF. CDR3 bases: TGTGCCAGCAGCCAACAAATTCAGTCGTGGAGAGGGAGGGAGACCCAGTACTTC.

The CDR3 sequence is CAISEGPVGKGEKLFF. In DNA, the CDR3 is TGTGCCATCAGCGAGGGTCCTGTAGGCAAGGGTGAAAAACTGTTTTTT. The chain combines TRBV10-3 with TRBJ1-4; no definite D call. CDR1 and CDR2 from the germline V gene are ENHRY and SYGVKD. Trimming took 6 bases from V and 7 from J, leaving 21 bases between them. The length of the CDR3 is 16 residues.

Ten or more counts support this clonotype. This chain connects TRBV28 to TRBJ1-2; D is unclear. The germline V gene encodes CDR1 MDHEN and CDR2 SYDVKM. The CDR3 runs to 15 residues. V lost 2 bases to trimming and J lost 3 bases, with 13 bases between them. The CDR3 nucleotides read TGTGCCAGCAGTTTAGCTCTGGCAGATTACTATGGCTACACCTTC. The encoded protein is CASSLALADYYGYTF.

In its sample, this clonotype was seen many times. This chain joins TRBV2 and TRBJ2-1, with D unresolved. V was clipped by 6 bases and J by 9 bases, with 15 bases between them. CDR3 length: 13 amino acids. Germline values: CDR1 SNHLY, CDR2 FYNNEI. CDR3 bases: TGTGCCAGCAGGGTCGGCATAGGTGGTGAGCAGTTCTTC. Its translation: CASRVGIGGEQFF. The entire variable domain, with the rest obtained from reference TRBV2 and TRBJ2-1, is as follows: EPEVTQTPSHQVTQMGQEVILRCVPISNHLYFYWYRQILGQKVEFLVSFYNNEISEKSEIFDDQFSVERPDGSNFTLKIRSTKLEDSAMYFCASRVGIGGEQFFGPGTRLTVL.

This clonotype was seen once. The V and J genes are TRBV20-1 and TRBJ2-1; D possibly corresponds to TRBD2 (5 bases). The CDR3 loop spans 14 amino acids. Deletions cut 2 bases from V and 6 bases from J, with 14 bases between. The germline V gene has CDR1 DFQATT and CDR2 SNEGSKA (reference sequence). In DNA form, the CDR3 reads TGCAGTGCTAGAAAAAGCGGCCCGACCAATGAGCAGTTCTTC. Translated: CSARKSGPTNEQFF.